The 28 T cell receptor beta chains reported below all come from one sample, sequenced in a study of technical replicates of blood from several donors (dated by TCRdb to the late 2010s). Libraries were built with the immunoSEQ multiplex PCR assay. The clones in this table, taken by TCRdb from immuneACCESS, are in-frame only. Not every clone is retained; where verified, under half of the shortfall comes from an unresolved V gene, and the cause of the rest is unknown. The sample includes more than 75,000 clones, with 85% to 95% observed a single time. 0.24% of the sample is taken by the ten largest. The sample comprised T cells isolated from PBMCs. All receptors come from a human donor in good health.

The V gene is TRBV7-9, the J gene TRBJ2-7; a weak D match, TRBD2 (7 bases). The CDR3 totals 14 residues. V was trimmed by 3 bases and J by 5 bases, leaving 14 bases between them. Germline-derived CDR1 and CDR2 are SEHNR and FQNEAQ (reference sequence). In DNA form, the CDR3 reads TGTGCCAGCAGCTTGGGGGGGCTTGCAAACGAGCAGTACTTC. It translates to CASSLGGLANEQYF.

The J gene is TRBJ2-6, the V gene TRBV28; no clear D gene. The CDR3 sequence is 15 residues long. V lost 4 bases and J lost 2, with 9 bases in between. Germline loops: CDR1 MDHEN, CDR2 SYDVKM. The CDR3, as DNA: TGTGCCAGCAGTTCCGAAGAGGCTGGGGCCAACGTCCTGACTTTC. It translates to CASSSEEAGANVLTF.

The rearrangement links TRBV5-1 to TRBJ2-7; 11 bases are shared with TRBD2. J was trimmed by 5 bases and V by 1 base; bases with no gene match: 14. CDR3 length: 18 amino acids. Germline-derived CDR1 and CDR2 are SGHRS and YFSETQ. CDR3 loop: CASSLFPLTSGIFNEQYF. CDR3 sequence (DNA): TGCGCCAGCAGCTTGTTCCCATTGACTAGCGGGATTTTTAACGAGCAGTACTTC.

This clone has only a few counts. The chain combines TRBV4-1 with TRBJ2-1; TRBD2 aligns across 8 bases. The V and J ends lost 1 base and 4 bases, in that order; junction bases with no gene match: 3. The CDR3 has 15 amino acids. Germline CDR1 reads MGHRA; CDR2 reads YSYEKL. The CDR3 protein is CASSQGAGVYNEQFF. CDR3 bases: TGCGCCAGCAGCCAAGGAGCGGGAGTTTACAATGAGCAGTTCTTC.

The chain combines TRBV20-1 with TRBJ2-3; D unclear. Germline CDR1 is DFQATT and CDR2 is SNEGSKA (reference sequence). The ends were cut back, 5 bases at V and 6 bases at J, with 9 bases in the middle. The CDR3 totals 11 residues. The CDR3 loop is CSAANSDTQYF. CDR3 coding DNA: TGCAGTGCTGCCAACAGCGATACGCAGTATTTT.

This clone was seen once. The V and J genes are TRBV28 and TRBJ1-5; no clear D. Germline-derived CDR1 and CDR2 are MDHEN and SYDVKM. The CDR3 is 14 residues long. V shed 5 bases and J shed 6 bases, with 14 bases lying between them. The CDR3 DNA follows: TGTGCCAGCAGTAGTCCCCCGGGAGTTCAGCCCCAGCATTTT. Encoded protein: CASSSPPGVQPQHF.

This chain joins TRBV27 and TRBJ1-4; 8 bases are a match to TRBD1. V gave up 4 bases and J gave up 5 bases; unmatched junction bases: 6. The germline CDR1 and CDR2 sequences are MNHEY and SMNVEV (reference sequence). The CDR3 extends over 15 amino acids. The CDR3 loop is CASSSTTGENEKLFF. The CDR3 DNA reads TGTGCCAGCAGTTCAACGACAGGGGAGAATGAAAAACTGTTTTTT.

This chain uses TRBV25-1 with TRBJ2-3; D is possibly TRBD2 (6 bases). With 4 bases removed from V and 1 base from J, the gap between germline ends came to 15 bases. The germline V gene has CDR1 MGHDK and CDR2 SYGVNS. The CDR3 has 16 residues. The CDR3 bases are TGTGCCAGCAGTGGGATAAGCGGGCTTCGCACAGATACGCAGTATTTT. This codes for CASSGISGLRTDTQYF.

This sequence joins TRBV10-3 and TRBJ2-3; TRBD1 matches 9 bases. Germline CDR1 is ENHRY and CDR2 is SYGVKD. The CDR3 contains 14 residues. V gave up 6 bases and J gave up 6 bases; unmatched junction bases: 7. CDR3 sequence (DNA): TGTGCCATCAGGGGACAGGGAGTTGTCGATACGCAGTATTTT. It specifies CAIRGQGVVDTQYF.

The chain carries TRBV10-3 and TRBJ1-2; 11 nucleotides agree with TRBD1. With 7 bases clipped from V and 0 bases from J, the junction kept 4 bases outside the gene matches. Per the germline V gene, CDR1 is ENHRY and CDR2 is SYGVKD. CDR3 length: 15 amino acids. CDR3 sequence: CAITRDRGTNYGYTF. CDR3 in DNA: TGTGCCATCACCCGGGACAGGGGGACTAACTATGGCTACACCTTC.

This sequence joins TRBV2 and TRBJ1-2, with D perhaps matching TRBD1 (6 bases). This CDR3 spans 13 amino acids. The V end lost 10 bases, the J end lost 4 bases, and 16 bases lay between the germline ends. CDR1 is SNHLY and CDR2 is FYNNEI in the germline V gene. The CDR3 DNA sequence: TGTGCCACCAAGAACGGGACAAGCTATGGCTACACCTTC. It encodes CATKNGTSYGYTF.

This chain uses TRBV28 with TRBJ2-1; the match to TRBD2 covers 11 bases. The germline V gene has CDR1 MDHEN and CDR2 SYDVKM. The junction had 7 bases not matched to a gene; V was cut back by 8 bases and J by 10 bases. This CDR3 has 13 residues. CDR3 in amino acids: CASFRLAGTEQFF. CDR3 DNA: TGTGCCAGCTTCCGACTAGCGGGGACAGAGCAGTTCTTC. Full variable domain (remainder filled in from reference TRBV28 and TRBJ2-1): DVKVTQSSRYLVKRTGEKVFLECVQDMDHENMFWYRQDPGLGLRLIYFSYDVKMKEKGDIPEGYSVSREKKERFSLILESASTNQTSMYLCASFRLAGTEQFFGPGTRLTVL.

J is TRBJ2-7 and V is TRBV6-6; 11 bases agree with TRBD2. After removal of 3 bases from V and 6 bases from J, the junction contained 7 bases not matched to a gene. This CDR3 spans 15 amino acids. Germline lookup yields CDR1 MNHNY and CDR2 SVGAGI (reference sequence). The CDR3 here is CASSYLGLAGSEQYF. DNA for the CDR3: TGTGCCAGCAGTTATCTCGGACTAGCGGGTAGCGAGCAGTACTTC.

The J gene is TRBJ2-5, the V gene TRBV18, with D possibly TRBD1 on 6 matching bases. This CDR3 spans 15 amino acids. V dropped 2 bases and J dropped 2 bases, with 12 bases sitting between them. The V gene's germline CDR1 is KGHSH and CDR2 LQKENI. The CDR3 region is CASSPMGAIQETQYF. The CDR3 DNA reads as TGTGCCAGCTCACCAATGGGGGCTATACAAGAGACCCAGTACTTC.

V is TRBV2 and J is TRBJ2-5; 9 nucleotides agree with TRBD2. CDR3 length: 15 amino acids. Germline V gene data show CDR1 as SNHLY and CDR2 as FYNNEI. V lost 0 bases and J lost 9; bases outside the gene matches: 8. CDR3 bases: TGTGCCAGCAGTGAAGCGCGCCGGGGCGGGGGGGCCCAGTACTTC. Translating it yields CASSEARRGGGAQYF.

V usage is TRBV29-1 and J usage is TRBJ2-6; unclear D gene. The CDR3 totals 12 residues. V lost 1 base and J 13 bases, leaving 11 bases between the germline ends. Germline CDR1 and CDR2: SQVTM and ANQGSEA. DNA for the CDR3: TGCAGCGTTGAAGTTGGGCTAAATGTCCTGACTTTC. As protein: CSVEVGLNVLTF. The full variable domain, completed using reference TRBV29-1 and TRBJ2-6, is SAVISQKPSRDICQRGTSLTIQCQVDSQVTMMFWYRQQPGQSLTLIATANQGSEATYESGFVIDKFPISRPNLTFSTLTVSNMSPEDSSIYLCSVEVGLNVLTFGAGSRLTVL.

CDR3 in DNA: TGTGCCAGCAGCCAAGCACAGGGTGGGGGCTCCTACGAGCAGTACTTC. It specifies CASSQAQGGGSYEQYF. V and J are TRBV14 and TRBJ2-7, with D tentatively TRBD1 (6 bases). The V end was cut by 1 base, the J end by 0 bases, with 13 bases between. In germline, CDR1 is SGHDN, CDR2 FVKESK. The CDR3 is 16 amino acids.

This clone was seen a single time. The CDR3 DNA follows: TGTGCCAGCAGCTATAGCGGGCCGAGCTCCTACGAGCAGTACTTC. Its protein is CASSYSGPSSYEQYF. The chain combines TRBV7-2 with TRBJ2-7, with 7 bases fitting TRBD2. CDR1 SGHTA and CDR2 FQGNSA come from the germline V gene. The CDR3 totals 15 residues. With 4 bases clipped from V and 0 bases from J, the junction kept 6 bases outside the gene matches.

This chain links TRBV6-5 with TRBJ2-2; tentative D call: TRBD1 (5 bases). Between the trimmed V and J ends, which lost 9 bases and 2 bases, there was a span of 13 bases. The CDR3 is 14 amino acids. CDR1 and CDR2 (germline): MNHEY, SVGAGI. CDR3 in amino acids: CASKPGHNTGELFF. The CDR3 nucleotides read TGTGCCAGTAAACCAGGGCACAACACCGGGGAGCTGTTTTTT.

The CDR3 sequence is CASSLGGRVTYEQYF. The CDR3 nucleotides are TGTGCCAGCAGTTTGGGGGGGAGGGTTACCTACGAGCAGTACTTC. The chain is built from TRBV28 and TRBJ2-7, with 7 bases lining up with TRBD2. Germline-derived CDR1 and CDR2 are MDHEN and SYDVKM. The CDR3 length is 15 residues. The J segment lost 2 bases and the V segment lost 3 bases, leaving 7 bases of the junction unmatched.

V is TRBV5-1 and J is TRBJ2-7, with D possibly being TRBD2 (5 bases). The germline CDR1 and CDR2 sequences are SGHRS and YFSETQ. This CDR3 is built from 16 residues. V was cut by 2 bases and J by 2 bases, with 17 bases left in between. CDR3 in DNA: TGCGCCAGCAGCTTCGGAGGCGCCCTAGCAACCTACGAGCAGTACTTC. This translates into CASSFGGALATYEQYF.

The chain has TRBV28 and TRBJ1-1; 8 bases are a match to TRBD1. V trimming: 5 bases; J trimming: 12 bases; junction bases outside the gene matches: 11. Germline V gene lookup returns CDR1 MDHEN and CDR2 SYDVKM. The length of the CDR3 is 13 residues. The CDR3 protein is CASSLYDRGVTFF. In DNA, the CDR3 is TGTGCCAGCAGTCTCTACGACAGGGGAGTAACTTTCTTT.

The rearrangement uses TRBV19 and TRBJ2-7; 7 bases are shared with TRBD1. CDR1 and CDR2 (germline): LNHDA, SQIVND (reference sequence). Trimming cost V 1 base and J 0 bases; bases outside gene matches: 3. The CDR3 contains 15 residues. CDR3 in amino acids: CASSIGTGASYEQYF. The DNA for the CDR3 is TGTGCCAGTAGTATAGGGACAGGAGCCTCCTACGAGCAGTACTTC. The full variable domain, its missing parts supplied by reference TRBV19 and TRBJ2-7, is DGGITQSPKYLFRKEGQNVTLSCEQNLNHDAMYWYRQDPGQGLRLIYYSQIVNDFQKGDIAEGYSVSREKKESFPLTVTSAQKNPTAFYLCASSIGTGASYEQYFGPGTRLTVT.

The rearrangement links TRBV28 to TRBJ1-2, with 7 bases fitting TRBD1. J gave up 4 bases and V 2 bases, and 10 bases lay outside the gene matches. This CDR3 region has 16 residues. Germline V gene data show CDR1 as MDHEN and CDR2 as SYDVKM. CDR3 in amino acids: CASSLPPGQNPYGYTF. The CDR3 DNA reads TGTGCCAGCAGTTTACCTCCGGGACAGAATCCCTATGGCTACACCTTC.

The table lists this clone with a count of one. J is TRBJ1-1 and V is TRBV6-1; D remains ambiguous. In germline, CDR1 is MNHNS, CDR2 SASEGT. Trimming took 4 bases from V and 0 from J, leaving 9 bases between them. The CDR3 totals 14 residues. CDR3 nucleotide sequence: TGTGCCAGCAGTGGGTTCAGGTTGAACACTGAAGCTTTCTTT. Translation: CASSGFRLNTEAFF.

This chain uses TRBV4-1 with TRBJ2-5; D is ambiguous. Germline loops: CDR1 MGHRA, CDR2 YSYEKL. The germline V and J ends were trimmed by 3 bases and 3 bases, with 11 bases remaining between them. This CDR3 is built from 14 residues. For the CDR3, the DNA is TGCGCCAGCAGCCATCTTGCAGAAAAAGAGACCCAGTACTTC. Protein: CASSHLAEKETQYF.

This CDR3 reads CASSLLRESYTF. DNA of the CDR3: TGTGCCAGCAGTTTATTACGGGAATCCTACACCTTC. This chain uses TRBV28 with TRBJ1-2; no clear D. Trimming stripped 1 base from V and 10 bases from J, with 10 bases between. CDR1 is MDHEN and CDR2 is SYDVKM in the germline V gene. The CDR3 covers 12 residues.

The gene calls are TRBV6-5 and TRBJ2-7, with D tentatively TRBD1 (6 bases). The germline CDR1 and CDR2 sequences are MNHEY and SVGAGI. The length of the CDR3 is 13 residues. Trimming left V 6 bases short and J 3 bases short, with 12 bases between. As DNA, the CDR3 is TGTGCCAGCAGGGGGACAACCCACTACGAGCAGTACTTC. Translating it yields CASRGTTHYEQYF.